One sample yielded the 17 T cell receptor beta chains listed below, sequenced in a study of T cells expressing NK-cell markers. Using the 5' RACE reads, TCRdb records one entry per CDR3 protein without DNA. This repertoire includes 500,000 to 700,000 distinct CDR3 sequences. The sample comprised blood T cells: a sorted CD56 or NKG2C T cell subset, CD4+ or CD8+ T cells, or bulk PBMC T cells (not recorded which). These receptors all stem from a man between 18 and 35 years old in good health.

This chain uses TRBV28 with TRBJ2-5. In germline, CDR1 is MDHEN, CDR2 SYDVKM. The CDR3 has 16 amino acids. The CDR3 region is CASSLELGLGQETQYF.

The rearrangement joins TRBV20-1 to TRBJ1-3. This CDR3 is built from 11 residues. The germline V gene encodes CDR1 DFQATT and CDR2 SNEGSKA (reference sequence). CDR3 protein: CSAYLRNTIYF.

The V and J genes are TRBV29-1 and TRBJ2-7; the D call from TCRdb, TRBD1, cannot be confirmed without DNA. This CDR3 region has 11 residues. Per the germline V gene, CDR1 is SQVTM and CDR2 is ANQGSEA. The CDR3 is CSACGGREQYF.

The rearrangement links TRBV7-2 to TRBJ2-5; as DNA is missing, the TRBD2 call by TCRdb cannot be tested. CDR1 and CDR2 from the germline V gene are SGHTA and FQGNSA. The CDR3 is made up of 13 amino acids. The CDR3 sequence is CASSSTTRETQYF.

The V and J genes are TRBV6-2 or TRBV6-3 and TRBJ2-7; TCRdb calls TRBD1, which cannot be checked without DNA. The germline V gene has CDR1 MNHEY and CDR2 SVGEGT. The CDR3 runs 15 residues. The chain's CDR3 is CASSYPGQGKYEQYF.

The gene calls are TRBV4-1 and TRBJ2-3; lacking DNA, the TRBD2 call made by TCRdb goes unchecked. The CDR3 is made up of 20 amino acids. Germline V gene lookup returns CDR1 MGHRA and CDR2 YSYEKL. CDR3 amino acids: CASSHLPQMGTSGSTDTQYF.

The chain couples TRBV11-2 to TRBJ1-3; there is no DNA to check the TCRdb D call of TRBD1. The CDR3 length is 13 residues. Germline V CDR1 and CDR2: SGHAT, FQNNGV. The CDR3 region is CASRDGSGNTIYF.

The V and J genes are TRBV11-2 and TRBJ2-5; TCRdb reports TRBD1, a call that lacks DNA to check it against. This CDR3 comprises 15 residues. Germline CDR1 SGHAT, CDR2 FQNNGV. The CDR3 loop is CASSLVPGTTETQYF.

The V and J genes are TRBV6-2 or TRBV6-3 and TRBJ2-2; lacking DNA, the TRBD1 call made by TCRdb goes unchecked. Germline V gives CDR1 MNHEY, CDR2 SVGEGT. The CDR3 length is 15 residues. The CDR3 here is CASSLRDRLTGELFF.

The genes are TRBV20-1 and TRBJ2-7. Per germline, CDR1 DFQATT and CDR2 SNEGSKA (reference sequence). This CDR3 is 13 amino acids long. CDR3 protein: CSARDFQPYEQYF.

The J gene is TRBJ2-4, the V gene TRBV7-3. Germline-derived CDR1 and CDR2 are SGHTA and FQGTGA. The CDR3 loop spans 17 amino acids. CDR3 in amino acids: CASSLTLRVVAKNIQYF.

The V call is TRBV10-3, the J call TRBJ1-2. Per the germline V gene, CDR1 is ENHRY and CDR2 is SYGVKD. The CDR3 sequence is 16 residues long. CDR3: CAISESRQINNYGYTF.

The CDR3 loop is CASSLATGNNYGYTF. This chain links TRBV5-1 with TRBJ1-2; the D call from TCRdb, TRBD1, cannot be confirmed without DNA. This CDR3 is 15 amino acids long. CDR1 is SGHRS, CDR2 YFSETQ, per germline.

V and J are TRBV27 and TRBJ2-1; TCRdb names TRBD2, which stays unverified in the absence of DNA. The germline V gene has CDR1 MNHEY and CDR2 SMNVEV (reference sequence). The CDR3 runs to 14 residues. This CDR3 is CASSPGRETLTRFF.

The V gene is TRBV5-1, the J gene TRBJ1-2. Looked up from germline, CDR1 is SGHRS and CDR2 is YFSETQ. CDR3 size: 15 residues. The CDR3 is CASSLESRTRYGYTF.

V is TRBV7-8 and J is TRBJ2-7. The CDR3 length is 13 residues. The germline V gene encodes CDR1 SGHVS and CDR2 FQNEAQ. CDR3 residues: CASLFSGSYEQYF.

J is TRBJ1-2 and V is TRBV4-1. Germline lookup yields CDR1 MGHRA and CDR2 YSYEKL. The CDR3 totals 16 residues. The CDR3 sequence: CASSQDAGGTVYGYTF.